This paragraph covers one T cell receptor (beta chain) sequence. The antigen is unknown. An end of the junction does not agree with germline; a read error may underlie this. From the RT-PCR reads, TCRdb called clonotypes with MiXCR, one entry per CDR3 protein. This sample yields roughly 670,000 distinct CDR3 sequences, of which 14% are seen a single time; 7.5% to 9% belongs to the top ten. These data come from a study of response to subunit inactivated influenza vaccine. This CDR3 is built from 14 residues. The germline gives CDR1 SGHKS, CDR2 YYEKEE (reference sequence). Notes on the study in general: Only a handful of new T cells, the authors suggested, are recruited with each seasonal influenza vaccination.

The origin of this receptor is a man aged 50 to 59 who received an inactivated influenza vaccine. This sequence joins TRBV5-5 and TRBJ2-1; either TRBD1 or TRBD2 may supply D (5 bases each). This specimen consisted of PBMCs from blood, obtained about 14 days before vaccination. The CDR3 protein is CASSFLGANNVQFF. The DNA for the CDR3 is TGTGCCAGCAGCTTCCTCGGGGCCAACAATGTGCAGTTCTTC.